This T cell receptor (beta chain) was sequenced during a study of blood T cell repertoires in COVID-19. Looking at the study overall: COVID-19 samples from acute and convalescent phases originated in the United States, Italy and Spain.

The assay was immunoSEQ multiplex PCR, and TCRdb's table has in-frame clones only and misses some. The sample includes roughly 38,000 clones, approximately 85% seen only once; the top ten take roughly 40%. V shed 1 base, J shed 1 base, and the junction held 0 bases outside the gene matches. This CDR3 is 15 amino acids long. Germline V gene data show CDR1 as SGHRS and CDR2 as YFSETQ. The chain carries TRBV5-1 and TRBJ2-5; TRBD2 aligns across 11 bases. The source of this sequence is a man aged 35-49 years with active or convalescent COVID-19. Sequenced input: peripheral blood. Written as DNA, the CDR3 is TGCGCCAGCAGCTTGACTAGCGGGAGCCAAGAGACCCAGTACTTC. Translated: CASSLTSGSQETQYF. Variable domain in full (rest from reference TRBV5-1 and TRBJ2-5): KAGVTQTPRYLIKTRGQQVTLSCSPISGHRSVSWYQQTPGQGLQFLFEYFSETQRNKGNFPGRFSGRQFSNSRSEMNVSTLELGDSALYLCASSLTSGSQETQYFGPGTRLLVL.